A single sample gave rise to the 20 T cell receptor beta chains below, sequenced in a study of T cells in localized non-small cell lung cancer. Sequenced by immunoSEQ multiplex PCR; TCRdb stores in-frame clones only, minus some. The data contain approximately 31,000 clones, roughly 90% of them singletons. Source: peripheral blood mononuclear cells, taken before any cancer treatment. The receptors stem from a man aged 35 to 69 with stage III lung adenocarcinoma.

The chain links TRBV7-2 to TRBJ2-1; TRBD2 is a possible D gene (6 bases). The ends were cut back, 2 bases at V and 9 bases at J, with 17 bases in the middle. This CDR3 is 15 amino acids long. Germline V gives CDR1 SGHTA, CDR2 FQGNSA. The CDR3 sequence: CASSLIQGLKSEQFF. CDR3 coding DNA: TGTGCCAGCAGCTTAATTCAGGGACTTAAGAGTGAGCAGTTCTTC.

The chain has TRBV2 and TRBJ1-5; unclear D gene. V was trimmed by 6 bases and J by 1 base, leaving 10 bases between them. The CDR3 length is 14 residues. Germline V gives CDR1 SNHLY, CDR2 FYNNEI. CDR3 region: CASSLRESNQPQHF. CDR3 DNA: TGTGCCAGCAGCCTGAGGGAGAGCAATCAGCCCCAGCATTTT.

This CDR3 reads CASSTDRGPYEQYF. The CDR3 bases are TGTGCCAGCAGCACGGACAGGGGGCCCTACGAGCAGTACTTC. This chain uses TRBV7-2 with TRBJ2-7; 11 bases line up with TRBD1. CDR1 is SGHTA and CDR2 is FQGNSA in the germline V gene. This CDR3 has 14 residues. Germline trimming cut 5 bases from V and 2 bases from J; bases unmatched to any gene: 2.

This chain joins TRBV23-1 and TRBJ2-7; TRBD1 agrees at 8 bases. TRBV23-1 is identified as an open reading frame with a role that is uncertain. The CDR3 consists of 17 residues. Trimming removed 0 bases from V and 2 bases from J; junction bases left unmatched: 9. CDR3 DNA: TGCGCCAGCAGTCAATCACCAGGGGGCCCCCCAACCTACGAGCAGTACTTC. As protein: CASSQSPGGPPTYEQYF.

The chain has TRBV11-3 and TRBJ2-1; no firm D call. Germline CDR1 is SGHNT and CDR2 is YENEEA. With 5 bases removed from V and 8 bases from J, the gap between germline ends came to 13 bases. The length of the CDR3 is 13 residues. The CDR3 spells CASSPGVAYEQFF. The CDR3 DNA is TGTGCCAGCAGCCCTGGGGTAGCCTATGAGCAGTTCTTC.

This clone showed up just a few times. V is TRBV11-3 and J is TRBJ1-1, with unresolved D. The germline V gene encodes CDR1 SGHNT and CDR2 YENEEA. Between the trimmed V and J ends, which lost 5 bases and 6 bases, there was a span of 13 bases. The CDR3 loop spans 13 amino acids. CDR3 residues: CASSRLGGAEAFF. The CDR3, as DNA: TGTGCCAGCAGCCGGCTAGGTGGCGCTGAAGCTTTCTTT.

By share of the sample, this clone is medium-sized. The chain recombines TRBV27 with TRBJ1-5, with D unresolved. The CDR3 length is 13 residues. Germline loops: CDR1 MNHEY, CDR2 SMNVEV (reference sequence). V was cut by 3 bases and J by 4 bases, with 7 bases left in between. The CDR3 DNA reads TGTGCCAGCAGTTTCGGGCCAAATCAGCCCCAGCATTTT. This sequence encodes CASSFGPNQPQHF.

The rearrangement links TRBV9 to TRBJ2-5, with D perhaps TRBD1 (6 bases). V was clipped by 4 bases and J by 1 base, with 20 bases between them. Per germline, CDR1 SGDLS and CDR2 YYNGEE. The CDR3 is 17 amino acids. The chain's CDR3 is CASSPWGEQGPQETQYF. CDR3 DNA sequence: TGTGCCAGCAGCCCGTGGGGCGAACAGGGCCCCCAAGAGACCCAGTACTTC.

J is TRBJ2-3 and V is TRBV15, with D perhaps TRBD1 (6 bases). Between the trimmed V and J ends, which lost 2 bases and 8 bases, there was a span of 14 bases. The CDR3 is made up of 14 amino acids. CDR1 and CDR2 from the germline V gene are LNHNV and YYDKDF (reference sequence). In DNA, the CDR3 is TGTGCCACCAGCAGAACGAACAGGGTAGCTACGCAGTATTTT. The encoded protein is CATSRTNRVATQYF. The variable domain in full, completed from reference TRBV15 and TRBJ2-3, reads DAMVIQNPRYQVTQFGKPVTLSCSQTLNHNVMYWYQQKSSQAPKLLFHYYDKDFNNEADTPDNFQSRRPNTSFCFLDIRSPGLGDTAMYLCATSRTNRVATQYFGPGTRLTVL.

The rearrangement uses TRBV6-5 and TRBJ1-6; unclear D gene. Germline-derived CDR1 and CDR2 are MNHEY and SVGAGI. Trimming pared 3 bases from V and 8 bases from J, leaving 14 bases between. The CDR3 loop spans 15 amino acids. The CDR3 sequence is CASSYGSAYYSPLHF. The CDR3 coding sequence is TGTGCCAGCAGTTATGGTTCAGCTTATTATTCACCCCTCCACTTT.

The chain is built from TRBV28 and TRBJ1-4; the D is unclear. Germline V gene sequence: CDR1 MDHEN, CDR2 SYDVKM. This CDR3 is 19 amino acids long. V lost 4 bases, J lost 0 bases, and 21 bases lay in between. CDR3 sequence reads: CASSSIQTGLFATNEKLFF. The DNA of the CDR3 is TGTGCCAGCAGTTCGATACAAACCGGACTTTTCGCAACTAATGAAAAACTGTTTTTT.

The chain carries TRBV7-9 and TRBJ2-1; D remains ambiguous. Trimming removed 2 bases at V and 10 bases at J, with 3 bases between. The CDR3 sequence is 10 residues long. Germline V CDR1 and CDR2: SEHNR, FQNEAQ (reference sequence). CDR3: CASSLQEQFF. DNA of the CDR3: TGTGCCAGCAGCTTACAAGAGCAGTTCTTC. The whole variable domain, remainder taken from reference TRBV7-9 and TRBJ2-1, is DTGVSQNPRHKITKRGQNVTFRCDPISEHNRLYWYRQTLGQGPEFLTYFQNEAQLEKSRLLSDRFSAERPKGSFSTLEIQRTEQGDSAMYLCASSLQEQFFGPGTRLTVL.

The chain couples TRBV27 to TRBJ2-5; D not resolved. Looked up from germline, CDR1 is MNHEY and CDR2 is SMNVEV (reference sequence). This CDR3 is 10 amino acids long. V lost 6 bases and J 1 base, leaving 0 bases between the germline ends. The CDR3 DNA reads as TGTGCCAGCAGCCAAGAGACCCAGTACTTC. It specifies CASSQETQYF.

The CDR3 loop is CASSSDRIDKNIQYF. The CDR3 DNA reads TGTGCCAGTAGTTCGGACAGGATTGATAAAAACATTCAGTACTTC. V and J are TRBV19 and TRBJ2-4, with TRBD1 matching over 7 bases. Germline V gene lookup returns CDR1 LNHDA and CDR2 SQIVND (reference sequence). The CDR3 has 15 residues. The V and J ends lost 5 bases and 4 bases, in that order; junction bases with no gene match: 8.

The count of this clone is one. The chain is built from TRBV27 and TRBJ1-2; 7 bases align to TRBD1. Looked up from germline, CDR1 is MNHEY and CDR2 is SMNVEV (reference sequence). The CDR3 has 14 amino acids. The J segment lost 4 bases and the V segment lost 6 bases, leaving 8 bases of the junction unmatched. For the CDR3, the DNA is TGTGCCAGCAGGCGACAGGGTCAGGCCTATGGCTACACCTTC. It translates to CASRRQGQAYGYTF.

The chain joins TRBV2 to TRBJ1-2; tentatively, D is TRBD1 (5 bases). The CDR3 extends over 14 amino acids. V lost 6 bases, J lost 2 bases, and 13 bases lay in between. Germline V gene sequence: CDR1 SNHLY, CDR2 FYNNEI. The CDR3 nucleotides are TGTGCCAGCAGGGGGGGGTCTGGGAACTATGGCTACACCTTC. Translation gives CASRGGSGNYGYTF.

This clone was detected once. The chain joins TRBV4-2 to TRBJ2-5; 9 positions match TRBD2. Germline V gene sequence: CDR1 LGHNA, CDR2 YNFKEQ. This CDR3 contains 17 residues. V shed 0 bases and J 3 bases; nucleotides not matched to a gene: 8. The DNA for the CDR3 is TGTGCCAGCAGCCAAGATCGGGGTCGGACTAGCGAAGAGACCCAGTACTTC. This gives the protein CASSQDRGRTSEETQYF.

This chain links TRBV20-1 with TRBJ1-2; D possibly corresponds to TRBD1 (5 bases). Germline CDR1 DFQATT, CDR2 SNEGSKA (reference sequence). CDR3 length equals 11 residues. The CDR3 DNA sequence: TGCAGCACTGGGGCGGAGGATGGCTACACCTTC. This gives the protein CSTGAEDGYTF.

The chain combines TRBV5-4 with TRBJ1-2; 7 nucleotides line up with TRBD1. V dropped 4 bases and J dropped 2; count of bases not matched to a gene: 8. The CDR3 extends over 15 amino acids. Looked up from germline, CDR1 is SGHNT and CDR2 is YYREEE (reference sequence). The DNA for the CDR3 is TGTGCCAGCAGCCGGGGACAGCTCTCAAACTATGGCTACACCTTC. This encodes CASSRGQLSNYGYTF.

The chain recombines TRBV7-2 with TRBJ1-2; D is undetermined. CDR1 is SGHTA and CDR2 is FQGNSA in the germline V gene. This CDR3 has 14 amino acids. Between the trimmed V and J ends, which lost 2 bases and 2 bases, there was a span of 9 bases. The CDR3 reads CASSLRVENYGYTF. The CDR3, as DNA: TGTGCCAGCAGCTTAAGGGTCGAAAACTATGGCTACACCTTC.